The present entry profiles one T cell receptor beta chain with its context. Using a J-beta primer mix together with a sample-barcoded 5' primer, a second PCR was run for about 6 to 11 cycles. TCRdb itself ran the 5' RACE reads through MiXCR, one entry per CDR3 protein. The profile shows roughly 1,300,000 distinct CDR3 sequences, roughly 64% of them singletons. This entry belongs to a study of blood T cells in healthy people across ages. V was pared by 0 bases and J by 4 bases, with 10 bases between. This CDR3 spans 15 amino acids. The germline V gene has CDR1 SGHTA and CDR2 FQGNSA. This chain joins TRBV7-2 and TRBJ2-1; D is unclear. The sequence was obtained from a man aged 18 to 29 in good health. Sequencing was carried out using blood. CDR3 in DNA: TGTGCCAGCAGCTTAGCCCCCCGACTGTACAATGAGCAGTTCTTC. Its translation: CASSLAPRLYNEQFF.